Given below is one T cell receptor beta chain in context. The V gene end was trimmed by 4 bases and the J gene end by 5 bases; junction bases not matched to a gene: 3. Germline V gene lookup returns CDR1 MDHEN and CDR2 SYDVKM. The CDR3 extends over 15 amino acids. The entry originates in a study of OX40 agonist ivuxolimab in advanced cancers. Assay: immunoSEQ multiplex PCR; the TCRdb copy retains only in-frame clones and omits some. Of 61,000 or so clones in the sample, around 82% were seen once. The source of this sequence is an adult with an advanced solid tumor such as melanoma, head and neck, liver or kidney cancer. The genes are TRBV28 and TRBJ2-5, with 14 bases matching TRBD2. The source material was CD4+ or CD8+ T cells sorted from blood, sampled in a trial of the OX40 agonist ivuxolimab. In DNA, the CDR3 is TGTGCCAGCAGTTCGGGACTAGCGGGAGTGGAGACCCAGTACTTC. Its translation is CASSSGLAGVETQYF.